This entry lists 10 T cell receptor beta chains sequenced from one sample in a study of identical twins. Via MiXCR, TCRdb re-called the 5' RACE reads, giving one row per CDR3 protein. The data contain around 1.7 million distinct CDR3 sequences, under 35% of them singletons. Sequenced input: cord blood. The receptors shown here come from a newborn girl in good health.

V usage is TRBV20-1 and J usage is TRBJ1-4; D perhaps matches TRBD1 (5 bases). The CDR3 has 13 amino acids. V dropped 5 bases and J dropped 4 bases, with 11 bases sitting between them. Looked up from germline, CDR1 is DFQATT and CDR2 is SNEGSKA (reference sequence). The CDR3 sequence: CSALRDLNEKLFF. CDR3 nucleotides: TGCAGTGCTCTCCGGGACCTTAATGAAAAACTGTTTTTT.

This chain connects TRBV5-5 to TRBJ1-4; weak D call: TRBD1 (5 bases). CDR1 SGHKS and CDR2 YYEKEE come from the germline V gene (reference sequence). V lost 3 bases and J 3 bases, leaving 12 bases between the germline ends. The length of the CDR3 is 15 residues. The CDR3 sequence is CASSSTGVPNEKLFF. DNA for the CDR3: TGTGCCAGCAGCTCCACAGGTGTTCCTAATGAAAAACTGTTTTTT. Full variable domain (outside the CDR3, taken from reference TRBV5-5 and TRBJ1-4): DAGVTQSPTHLIKTRGQQVTLRCSPISGHKSVSWYQQVLGQGPQFIFQYYEKEERGRGNFPDRFSARQFPNYSSELNVNALLLGDSALYLCASSSTGVPNEKLFFGSGTQLSVL.

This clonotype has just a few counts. The CDR3 DNA follows: TGCGCCAGCAGCTCGGGACAGGGGACGCAGTATTTT. Translating it yields CASSSGQGTQYF. J is TRBJ2-3 and V is TRBV5-1; 10 positions agree with TRBD1. Looked up from germline, CDR1 is SGHRS and CDR2 is YFSETQ. With 3 bases clipped from V and 9 bases from J, the junction kept 1 base outside the gene matches. CDR3 length: 12 amino acids.

The CDR3 coding sequence is TGTGCCAGCAGAGAGAACCTAGCGGGAGCCGGGGAGCTGTTTTTT. This gives the protein CASRENLAGAGELFF. The chain links TRBV11-2 to TRBJ2-2, with 10 positions matching TRBD2. The CDR3 has 15 amino acids. The V gene's germline CDR1 is SGHAT and CDR2 FQNNGV. V lost 6 bases, J lost 6 bases, and 7 bases stayed unmatched.

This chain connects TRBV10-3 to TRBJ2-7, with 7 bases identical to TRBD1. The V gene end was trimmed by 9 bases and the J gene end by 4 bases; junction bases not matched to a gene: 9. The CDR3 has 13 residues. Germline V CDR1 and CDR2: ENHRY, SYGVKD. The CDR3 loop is CAMRPGTAYEQYF. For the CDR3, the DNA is TGTGCCATGCGCCCCGGGACAGCATACGAGCAGTACTTC.

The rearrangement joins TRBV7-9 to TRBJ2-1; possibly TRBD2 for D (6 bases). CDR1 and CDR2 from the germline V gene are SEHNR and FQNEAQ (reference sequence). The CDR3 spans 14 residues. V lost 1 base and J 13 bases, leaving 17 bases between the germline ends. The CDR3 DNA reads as TGTGCCAGCAGCTTAGGACTAGACCTGGAGACCCAGTTCTTC. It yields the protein CASSLGLDLETQFF.

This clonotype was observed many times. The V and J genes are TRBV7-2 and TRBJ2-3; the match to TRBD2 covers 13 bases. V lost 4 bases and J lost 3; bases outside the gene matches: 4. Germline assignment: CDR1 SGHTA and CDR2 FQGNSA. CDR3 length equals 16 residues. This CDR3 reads CASSSWTSGGTDTQYF. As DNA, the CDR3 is TGTGCCAGCAGCTCCTGGACTAGCGGGGGAACAGATACGCAGTATTTT.

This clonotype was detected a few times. CDR3 sequence: CASSQPLWSSYNEQFF. CDR3 nucleotides: TGCGCCAGCAGCCAACCCTTATGGTCCTCCTACAATGAGCAGTTCTTC. V is TRBV4-1 and J is TRBJ2-1; D is unresolved. Trimming cost V 2 bases and J 0 bases, with 11 bases left between them. The V gene's germline CDR1 is MGHRA and CDR2 YSYEKL. This CDR3 is 16 amino acids long.

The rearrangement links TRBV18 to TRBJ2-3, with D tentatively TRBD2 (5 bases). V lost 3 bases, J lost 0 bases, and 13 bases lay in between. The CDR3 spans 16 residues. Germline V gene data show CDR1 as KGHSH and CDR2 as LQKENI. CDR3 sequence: CASSPTRWRSTDTQYF. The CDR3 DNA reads TGTGCCAGCTCACCTACCAGGTGGAGGAGCACAGATACGCAGTATTTT.

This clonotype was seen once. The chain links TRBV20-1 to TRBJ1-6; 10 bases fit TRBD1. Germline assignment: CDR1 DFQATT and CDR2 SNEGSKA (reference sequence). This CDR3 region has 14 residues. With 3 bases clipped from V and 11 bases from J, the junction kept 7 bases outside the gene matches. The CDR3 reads CSARGQGRSPPLHF. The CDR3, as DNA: TGCAGTGCTAGGGGACAGGGGAGGAGTCCACCCCTCCACTTT.